This TCR beta chain originates from a study of T-cell memory formation after mild COVID-19. Study details: Clusters were largely donor specific. Study results and limitations: Contracting CD4+ clones were located mainly in CM and EM, and CD8+ clones in EMRA. The study found balanced CD4/CD8 in clones contracting day 15 to 85 and a CD4+ lean in later expanders. Some responding clones appeared in pre-infection memory, suggesting cross-reactive memory joined.

MiXCR was run by TCRdb on the 5' RACE reads, yielding one entry per CDR3 protein. This sample yields hundreds of thousands of distinct CDR3 sequences, of which more than 20% are seen a single time; around 13% belongs to the top ten. The length of the CDR3 is 16 residues. Germline CDR1 is SEHNR and CDR2 is FQNEAQ (reference sequence). J lost 2 bases, V lost 4 bases, and 8 bases had no gene match. In regard to this clonotype: Its cognate antigen is unknown.

The chain couples TRBV7-9 to TRBJ2-3; 8 bases agree with TRBD2. This TCR derives from an adult woman who had mild COVID-19 (a few samples of this study predate the infection). Cell type and time point are not known. Sequenced input: PBMCs or a T cell subset sorted from them (not recorded which). The CDR3 coding sequence is TGTGCCAGCAGCTCTCCCGGGACTAGGGACACAGATACGCAGTATTTT. It translates to CASSSPGTRDTDTQYF.